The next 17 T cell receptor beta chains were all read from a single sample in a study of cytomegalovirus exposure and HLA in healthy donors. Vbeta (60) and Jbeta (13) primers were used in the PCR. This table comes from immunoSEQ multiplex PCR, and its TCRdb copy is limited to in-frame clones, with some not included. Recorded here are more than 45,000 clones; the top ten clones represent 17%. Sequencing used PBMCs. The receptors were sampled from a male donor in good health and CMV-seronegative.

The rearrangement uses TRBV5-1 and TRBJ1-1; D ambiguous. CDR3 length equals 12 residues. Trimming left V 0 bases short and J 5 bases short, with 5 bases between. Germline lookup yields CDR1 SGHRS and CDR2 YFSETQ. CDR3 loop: CASSLDSTEAFF. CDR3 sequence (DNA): TGCGCCAGCAGCTTGGATTCGACTGAAGCTTTCTTT.

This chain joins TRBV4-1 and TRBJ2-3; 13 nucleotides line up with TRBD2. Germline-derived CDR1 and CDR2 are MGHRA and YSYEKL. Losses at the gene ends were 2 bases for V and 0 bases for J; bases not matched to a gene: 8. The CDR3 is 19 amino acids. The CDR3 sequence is CASSQWTSGGRGSTDTQYF. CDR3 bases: TGCGCCAGCAGCCAATGGACTAGCGGGGGCCGCGGTAGCACAGATACGCAGTATTTT.

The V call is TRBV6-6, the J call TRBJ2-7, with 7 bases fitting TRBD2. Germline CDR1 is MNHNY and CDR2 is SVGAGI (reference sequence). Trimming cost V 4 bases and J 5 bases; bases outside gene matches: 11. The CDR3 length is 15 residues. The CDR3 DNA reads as TGTGCCAGCAGTTGGACGGGCGGGGGAGGTAACGAGCAGTACTTC. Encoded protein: CASSWTGGGGNEQYF.

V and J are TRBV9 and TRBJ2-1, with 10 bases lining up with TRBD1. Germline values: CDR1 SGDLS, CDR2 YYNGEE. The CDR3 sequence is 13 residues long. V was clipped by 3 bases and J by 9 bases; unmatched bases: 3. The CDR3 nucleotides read TGTGCCAGCAGCGCCGACAGGGGGCTTGAGCAGTTCTTC. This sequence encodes CASSADRGLEQFF.

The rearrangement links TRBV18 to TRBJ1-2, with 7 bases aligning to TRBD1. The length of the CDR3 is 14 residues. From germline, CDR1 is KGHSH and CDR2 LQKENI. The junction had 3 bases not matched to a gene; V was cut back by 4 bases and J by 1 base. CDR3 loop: CASSQGQVNYGYTF. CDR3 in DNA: TGTGCCAGCTCACAAGGACAGGTTAACTATGGCTACACCTTC.

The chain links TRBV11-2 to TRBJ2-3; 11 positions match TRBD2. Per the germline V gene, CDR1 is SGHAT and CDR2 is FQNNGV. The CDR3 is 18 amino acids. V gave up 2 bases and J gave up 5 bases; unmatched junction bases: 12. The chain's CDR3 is CASSLRNTSGGIIDTQYF. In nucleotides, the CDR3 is TGTGCCAGCAGCTTAAGGAATACTAGCGGGGGCATCATAGATACGCAGTATTTT.

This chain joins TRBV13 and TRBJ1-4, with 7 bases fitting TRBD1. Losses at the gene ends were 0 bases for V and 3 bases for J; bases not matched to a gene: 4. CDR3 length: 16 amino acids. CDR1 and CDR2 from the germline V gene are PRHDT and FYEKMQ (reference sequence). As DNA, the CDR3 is TGTGCCAGCAGCTTAGGCCGACAGGGAGCTAATGAAAAACTGTTTTTT. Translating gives CASSLGRQGANEKLFF. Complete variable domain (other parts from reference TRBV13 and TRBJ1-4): AAGVIQSPRHLIKEKRETATLKCYPIPRHDTVYWYQQGPGQDPQFLISFYEKMQSDKGSIPDRFSAQQFSDYHSELNMSSLELGDSALYFCASSLGRQGANEKLFFGSGTQLSVL.

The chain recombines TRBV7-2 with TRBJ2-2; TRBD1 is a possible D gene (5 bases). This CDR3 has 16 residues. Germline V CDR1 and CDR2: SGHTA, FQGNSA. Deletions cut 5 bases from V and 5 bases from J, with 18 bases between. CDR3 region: CASSADSPILTGELFF. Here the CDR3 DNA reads TGTGCCAGCAGCGCCGACAGCCCCATCCTTACCGGGGAGCTGTTTTTT.

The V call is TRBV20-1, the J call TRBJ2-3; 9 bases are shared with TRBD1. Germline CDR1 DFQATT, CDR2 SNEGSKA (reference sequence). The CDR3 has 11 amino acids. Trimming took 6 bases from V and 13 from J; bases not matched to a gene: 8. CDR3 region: CSATTGGGKYF. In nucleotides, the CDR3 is TGCAGTGCAACTACAGGGGGCGGGAAGTATTTT.

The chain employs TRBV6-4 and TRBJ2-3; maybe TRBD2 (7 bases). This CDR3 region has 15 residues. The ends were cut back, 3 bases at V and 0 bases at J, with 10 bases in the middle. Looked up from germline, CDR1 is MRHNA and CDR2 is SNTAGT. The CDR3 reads CASSEEGGSTDTQYF. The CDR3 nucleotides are TGTGCCAGCAGTGAGGAGGGGGGGAGCACAGATACGCAGTATTTT.

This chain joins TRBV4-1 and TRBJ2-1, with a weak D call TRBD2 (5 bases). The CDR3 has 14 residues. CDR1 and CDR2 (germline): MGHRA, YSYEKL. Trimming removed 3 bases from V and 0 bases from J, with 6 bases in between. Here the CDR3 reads CASSHGNSYNEQFF. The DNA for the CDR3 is TGCGCCAGCAGCCACGGGAACTCCTACAATGAGCAGTTCTTC.

The CDR3 coding sequence is TGCGCCAGCAGCCCTGTCAACAGGCCGAACACTGAAGCTTTCTTT. This translates into CASSPVNRPNTEAFF. The V and J genes are TRBV4-1 and TRBJ1-1; possible D gene TRBD1, 5 bases. In germline, CDR1 is MGHRA, CDR2 YSYEKL. The CDR3 consists of 15 residues. Deletions cut 4 bases from V and 1 base from J, with 13 bases between.

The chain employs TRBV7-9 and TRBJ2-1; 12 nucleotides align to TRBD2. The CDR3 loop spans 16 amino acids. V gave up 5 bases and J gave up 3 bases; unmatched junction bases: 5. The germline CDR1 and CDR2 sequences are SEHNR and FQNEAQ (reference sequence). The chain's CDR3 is CASSAKLAGGYNEQFF. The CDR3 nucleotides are TGTGCCAGCAGCGCAAAACTAGCGGGGGGCTACAATGAGCAGTTCTTC.

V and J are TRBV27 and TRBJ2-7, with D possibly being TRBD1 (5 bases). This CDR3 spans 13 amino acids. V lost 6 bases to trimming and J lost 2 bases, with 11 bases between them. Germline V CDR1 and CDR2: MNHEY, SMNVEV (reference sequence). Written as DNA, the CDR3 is TGTGCCAGCAGCTACGACAGAACCTACGAGCAGTACTTC. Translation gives CASSYDRTYEQYF.

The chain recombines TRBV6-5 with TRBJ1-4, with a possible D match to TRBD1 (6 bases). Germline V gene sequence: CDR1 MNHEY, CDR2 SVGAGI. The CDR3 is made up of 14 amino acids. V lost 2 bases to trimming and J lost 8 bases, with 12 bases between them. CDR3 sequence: CASSYVRGGEKLFF. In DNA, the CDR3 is TGTGCCAGCAGTTACGTTAGGGGGGGAGAAAAACTGTTTTTT.

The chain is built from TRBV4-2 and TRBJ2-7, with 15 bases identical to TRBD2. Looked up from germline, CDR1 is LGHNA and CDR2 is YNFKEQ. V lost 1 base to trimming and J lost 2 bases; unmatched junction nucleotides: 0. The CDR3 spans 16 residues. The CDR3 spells CASSQGTSGGAYEQYF. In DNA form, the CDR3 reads TGTGCCAGCAGCCAAGGGACTAGCGGGGGGGCCTACGAGCAGTACTTC.

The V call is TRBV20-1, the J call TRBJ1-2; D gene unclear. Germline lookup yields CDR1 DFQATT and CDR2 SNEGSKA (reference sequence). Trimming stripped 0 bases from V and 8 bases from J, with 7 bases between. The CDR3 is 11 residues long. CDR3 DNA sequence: TGCAGTGCTAGAGATCGCGCGGGCTACACCTTC. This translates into CSARDRAGYTF.